This T cell receptor (beta chain) was identified during a study of CD8 T cells in ankylosing spondylitis. Study-wide points: It was reported that disease-linked clones were significantly enriched in matched ankylosing spondylitis synovial fluid. A TCR beta motif made of several highly homologous variants seemed typical of ankylosing spondylitis blood.

MiXCR was run by TCRdb on the 5' RACE reads, yielding one entry per CDR3 protein. The repertoire holds roughly 68,000 distinct CDR3 sequences, with over 5% as singletons. Germline V gene sequence: CDR1 SNHLY, CDR2 FYNNEI. CDR3 length: 12 residues. The ends were cut back, 8 bases at V and 7 bases at J, with 11 bases in the middle. As to this clonotype: Its antigen is still unknown.

Sequencing used synovial fluid, either unsorted or a sorted T cell fraction (not recorded which). This clonotype was obtained from a male donor with ankylosing spondylitis. The gene calls are TRBV2 and TRBJ1-4; TRBD1 might be the D (6 bases). For the CDR3, the DNA is TGTGCCAGCCGCGGGGGGGCTGAAAAACTGTTTTTT. Residues: CASRGGAEKLFF.